This T cell receptor beta chain is drawn from a study of blood T cell repertoires in COVID-19. The germline V gene has CDR1 SGHRS and CDR2 YFSETQ. The CDR3 covers 16 residues. Trimming removed 0 bases at V and 0 bases at J, with 9 bases between. This clone was found a few times. Sequenced by immunoSEQ multiplex PCR; TCRdb stores in-frame clones only, minus some. The sample has a few hundred thousand clones; under 90% are singletons. The specimen was peripheral blood. The gene calls are TRBV5-1 and TRBJ2-2; D is perhaps TRBD1 (5 bases). The sequence was obtained from a woman aged 60-70 years who had recovered from COVID-19. CDR3 region: CASSLGAGTNTGELFF. The CDR3 nucleotides are TGCGCCAGCAGCTTGGGTGCAGGGACGAACACCGGGGAGCTGTTTTTT.